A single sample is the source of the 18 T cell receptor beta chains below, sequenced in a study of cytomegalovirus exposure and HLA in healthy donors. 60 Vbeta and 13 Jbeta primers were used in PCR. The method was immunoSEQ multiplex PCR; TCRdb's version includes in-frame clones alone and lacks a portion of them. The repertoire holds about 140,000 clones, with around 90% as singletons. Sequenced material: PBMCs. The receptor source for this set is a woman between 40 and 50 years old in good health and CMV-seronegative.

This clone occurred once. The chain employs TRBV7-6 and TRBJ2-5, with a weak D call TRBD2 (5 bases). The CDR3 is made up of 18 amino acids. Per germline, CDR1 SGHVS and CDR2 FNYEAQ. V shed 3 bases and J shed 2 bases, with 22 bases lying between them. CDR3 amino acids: CASSLDPPISGFQETQYF. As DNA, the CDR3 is TGTGCCAGCAGCTTGGATCCCCCGATATCGGGGTTTCAAGAGACCCAGTACTTC.

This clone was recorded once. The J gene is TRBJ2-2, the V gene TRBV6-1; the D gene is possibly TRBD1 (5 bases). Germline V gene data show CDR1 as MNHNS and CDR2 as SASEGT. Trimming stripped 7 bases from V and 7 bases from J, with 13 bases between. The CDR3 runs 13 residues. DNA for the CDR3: TGTGCCAGCAAGACATTCAGGGTCGGGGAGCTGTTTTTT. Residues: CASKTFRVGELFF.

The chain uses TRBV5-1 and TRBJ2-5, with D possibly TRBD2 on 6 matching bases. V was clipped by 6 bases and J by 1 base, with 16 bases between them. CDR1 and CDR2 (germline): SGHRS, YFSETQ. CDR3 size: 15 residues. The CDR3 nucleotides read TGCGCCAGCACCCGGGGTGGGGGGATCCAAGAGACCCAGTACTTC. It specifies CASTRGGGIQETQYF.

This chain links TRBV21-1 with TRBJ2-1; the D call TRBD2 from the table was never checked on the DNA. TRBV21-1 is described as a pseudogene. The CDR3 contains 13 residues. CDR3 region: CASPKTSIHEQFF. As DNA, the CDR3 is TGTGCCAGCCCTAAGACTAGCATCCATGAGCAGTTCTTC.

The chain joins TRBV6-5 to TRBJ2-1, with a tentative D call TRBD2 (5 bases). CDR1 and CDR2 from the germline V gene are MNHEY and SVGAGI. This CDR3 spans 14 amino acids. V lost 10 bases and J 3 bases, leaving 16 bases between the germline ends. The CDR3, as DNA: TGTGCCACCGGACGGGATATGATCTACAATGAGCAGTTCTTC. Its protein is CATGRDMIYNEQFF.

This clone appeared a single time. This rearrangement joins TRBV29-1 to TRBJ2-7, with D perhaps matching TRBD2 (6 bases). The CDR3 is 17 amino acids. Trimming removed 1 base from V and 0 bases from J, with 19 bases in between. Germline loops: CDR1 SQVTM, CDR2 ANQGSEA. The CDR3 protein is CSVEGTSGTSSSYEQYF. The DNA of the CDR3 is TGCAGCGTTGAAGGTACCTCCGGGACTTCAAGCTCCTACGAGCAGTACTTC.

CDR3 protein: CASSLREDNYNEQFF. CDR3 bases: TGTGCCAGTAGTTTGCGGGAGGACAATTACAATGAGCAGTTCTTC. This chain uses TRBV19 with TRBJ2-1; 8 bases align to TRBD2. V trimming: 5 bases; J trimming: 4 bases; junction bases outside the gene matches: 7. The CDR3 is made up of 15 amino acids. Germline values: CDR1 LNHDA, CDR2 SQIVND (reference sequence).

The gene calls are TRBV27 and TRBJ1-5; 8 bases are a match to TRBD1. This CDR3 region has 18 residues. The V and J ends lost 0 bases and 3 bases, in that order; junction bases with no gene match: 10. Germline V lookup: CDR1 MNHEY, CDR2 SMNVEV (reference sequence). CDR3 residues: CASSLSRQGTGANQPQHF. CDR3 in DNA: TGTGCCAGCAGTTTATCCCGACAGGGGACGGGAGCCAATCAGCCCCAGCATTTT.

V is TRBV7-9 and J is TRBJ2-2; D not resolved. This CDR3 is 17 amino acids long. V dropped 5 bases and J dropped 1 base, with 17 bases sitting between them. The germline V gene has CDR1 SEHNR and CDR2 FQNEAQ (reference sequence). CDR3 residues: CASSATPTDLNTGELFF. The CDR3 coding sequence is TGTGCCAGCAGCGCAACGCCAACAGATTTGAACACCGGGGAGCTGTTTTTT.

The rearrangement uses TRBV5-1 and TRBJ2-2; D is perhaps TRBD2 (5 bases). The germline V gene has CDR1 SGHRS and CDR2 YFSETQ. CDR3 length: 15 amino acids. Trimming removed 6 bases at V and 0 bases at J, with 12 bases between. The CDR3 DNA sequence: TGCGCCAGCAAGAACGGGAACACGAACACCGGGGAGCTGTTTTTT. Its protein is CASKNGNTNTGELFF.

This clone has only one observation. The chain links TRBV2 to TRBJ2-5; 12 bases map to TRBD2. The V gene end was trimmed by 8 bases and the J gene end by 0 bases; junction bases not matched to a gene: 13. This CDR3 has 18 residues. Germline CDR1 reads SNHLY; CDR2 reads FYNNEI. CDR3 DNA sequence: TGTGCCAGCGGCCGGGACCGAAGGACTAGCGGGAACCAAGAGACCCAGTACTTC. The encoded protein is CASGRDRRTSGNQETQYF.

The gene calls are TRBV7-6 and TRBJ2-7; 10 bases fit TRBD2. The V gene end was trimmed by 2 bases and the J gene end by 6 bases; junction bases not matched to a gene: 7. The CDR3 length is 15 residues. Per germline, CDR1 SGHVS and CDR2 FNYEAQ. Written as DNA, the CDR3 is TGTGCCAGCAGCTTAAGGGTAGCGGGAGGATCCGAGCAGTACTTC. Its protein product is CASSLRVAGGSEQYF.

CDR3 protein: CATSPMGGTGANVLTF. Here the CDR3 DNA reads TGTGCCACCAGCCCAATGGGAGGAACTGGGGCCAACGTCCTGACTTTC. This sequence joins TRBV15 and TRBJ2-6; a weak D match, TRBD2 (6 bases). Germline-derived CDR1 and CDR2 are LNHNV and YYDKDF (reference sequence). V was shortened by 5 bases and J by 2 bases, with 13 bases between the two germline ends. The CDR3 runs to 16 residues.

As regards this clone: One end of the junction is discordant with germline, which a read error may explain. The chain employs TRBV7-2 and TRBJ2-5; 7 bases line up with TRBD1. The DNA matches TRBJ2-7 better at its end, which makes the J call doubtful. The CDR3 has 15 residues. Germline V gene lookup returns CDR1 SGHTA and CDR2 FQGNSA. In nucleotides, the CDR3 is TGTGCCAGCACCTTAAACAGGGGACCAACCTACGAGCAGTACTTC. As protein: CASTLNRGPTYEQYF.

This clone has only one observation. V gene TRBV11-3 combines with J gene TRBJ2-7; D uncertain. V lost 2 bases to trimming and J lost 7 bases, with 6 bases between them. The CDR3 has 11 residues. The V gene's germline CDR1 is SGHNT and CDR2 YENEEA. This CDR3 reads CASSLMREQYF. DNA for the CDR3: TGTGCCAGCAGCTTAATGCGGGAGCAGTACTTC.

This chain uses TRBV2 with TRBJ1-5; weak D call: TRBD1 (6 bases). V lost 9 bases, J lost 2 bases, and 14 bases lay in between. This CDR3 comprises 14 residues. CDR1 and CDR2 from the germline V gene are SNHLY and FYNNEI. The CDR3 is CASGRDNRNQPQHF. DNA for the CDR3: TGTGCCAGTGGACGGGACAATCGCAATCAGCCCCAGCATTTT.

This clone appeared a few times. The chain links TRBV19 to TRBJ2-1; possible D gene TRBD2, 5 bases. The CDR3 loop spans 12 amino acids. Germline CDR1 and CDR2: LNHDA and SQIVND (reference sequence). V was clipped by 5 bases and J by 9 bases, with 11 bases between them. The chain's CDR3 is CASSSRSGEQFF. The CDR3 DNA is TGTGCCAGTAGTTCGAGGAGCGGTGAGCAGTTCTTC.

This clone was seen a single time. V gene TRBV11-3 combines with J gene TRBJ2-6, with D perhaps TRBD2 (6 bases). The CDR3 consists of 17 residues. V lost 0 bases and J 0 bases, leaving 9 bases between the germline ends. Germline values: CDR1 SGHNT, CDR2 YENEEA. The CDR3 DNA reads TGTGCCAGCAGCTTAGACGGGACTCCCTCTGGGGCCAACGTCCTGACTTTC. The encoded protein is CASSLDGTPSGANVLTF.